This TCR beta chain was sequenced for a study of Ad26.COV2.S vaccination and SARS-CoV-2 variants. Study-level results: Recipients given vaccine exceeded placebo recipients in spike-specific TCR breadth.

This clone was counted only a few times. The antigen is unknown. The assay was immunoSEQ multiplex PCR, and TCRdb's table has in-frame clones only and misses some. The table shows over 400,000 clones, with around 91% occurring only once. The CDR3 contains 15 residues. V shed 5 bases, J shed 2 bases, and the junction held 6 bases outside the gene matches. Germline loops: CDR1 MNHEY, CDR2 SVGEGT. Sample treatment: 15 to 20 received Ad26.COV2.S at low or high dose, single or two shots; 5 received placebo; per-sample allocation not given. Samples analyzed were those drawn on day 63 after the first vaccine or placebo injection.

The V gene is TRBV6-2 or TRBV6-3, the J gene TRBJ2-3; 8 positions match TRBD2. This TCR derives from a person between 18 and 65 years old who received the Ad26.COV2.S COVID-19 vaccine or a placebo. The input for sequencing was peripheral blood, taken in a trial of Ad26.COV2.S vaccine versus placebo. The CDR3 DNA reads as TGTGCCAGCAGTGGTACTAGCGGATACACAGATACGCAGTATTTT. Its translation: CASSGTSGYTDTQYF.